The 19 T cell receptor beta chains listed next were all sequenced from one sample in a study of blood T cell repertoires in COVID-19. The protocol was immunoSEQ multiplex PCR, while the TCRdb copy is restricted to in-frame clones and leaves out a portion. The sample shows roughly 25,000 clones, 92% of them seen only once. The specimen was peripheral blood. The receptors were sampled from a man in his 70s with active COVID-19.

This rearrangement joins TRBV19 to TRBJ1-2, with TRBD1 as a possible D gene (5 bases). CDR1 is LNHDA, CDR2 SQIVND, per germline (reference sequence). V was shortened by 3 bases and J by 6 bases, with 11 bases between the two germline ends. CDR3 length equals 13 residues. This CDR3 reads CASSISGFHGYTF. CDR3 DNA sequence: TGTGCCAGTAGTATTTCAGGGTTCCATGGCTACACCTTC. The full variable domain, rest sourced from reference TRBV19 and TRBJ1-2, is DGGITQSPKYLFRKEGQNVTLSCEQNLNHDAMYWYRQDPGQGLRLIYYSQIVNDFQKGDIAEGYSVSREKKESFPLTVTSAQKNPTAFYLCASSISGFHGYTFGSGTRLTVV.

This clone was found once. The rearrangement uses TRBV11-2 and TRBJ2-4; 7 bases align to TRBD2. Trimming cost V 1 base and J 7 bases; bases outside gene matches: 4. The CDR3 totals 14 residues. In germline, CDR1 is SGHAT, CDR2 FQNNGV. This chain's CDR3 is CASSLGLRGNIQYF. CDR3 sequence (DNA): TGTGCCAGCAGCTTAGGGCTGCGGGGGAACATTCAGTACTTC.

The CDR3, as DNA: TGCGCCAGCAGCTCAACAACCGTCAAAACAGGGCCTTATACCTACGAGCAGTACTTC. Its protein product is CASSSTTVKTGPYTYEQYF. The genes are TRBV5-1 and TRBJ2-7, with D possibly matching TRBD1 (6 bases). This CDR3 spans 19 amino acids. V was shortened by 3 bases and J by 2 bases, with 27 bases between the two germline ends. CDR1 is SGHRS and CDR2 is YFSETQ in the germline V gene.

This clone was seen a single time. The chain links TRBV2 to TRBJ2-1; maybe TRBD1 (6 bases). CDR3 length: 16 residues. Trimming removed 2 bases from V and 4 bases from J, with 15 bases in between. In germline, CDR1 is SNHLY, CDR2 FYNNEI. Here the CDR3 reads CASSENPQGLYNEQFF. DNA for the CDR3: TGTGCCAGCAGTGAAAACCCACAGGGTTTGTACAATGAGCAGTTCTTC. The full variable domain, rest sourced from reference TRBV2 and TRBJ2-1, is EPEVTQTPSHQVTQMGQEVILRCVPISNHLYFYWYRQILGQKVEFLVSFYNNEISEKSEIFDDQFSVERPDGSNFTLKIRSTKLEDSAMYFCASSENPQGLYNEQFFGPGTRLTVL.

V usage is TRBV12-3 or TRBV12-4 and J usage is TRBJ2-5; TRBD2 might be the D (5 bases). CDR3 size: 13 residues. The germline V and J ends were trimmed by 6 bases and 5 bases, with 13 bases remaining between them. The DNA of the CDR3 is TGTGCCAGCAGACCCGGGGTAGGTGAGACCCAGTACTTC. It encodes CASRPGVGETQYF.

The rearrangement links TRBV7-2 to TRBJ1-2, with TRBD1 matching 12 bases. V lost 2 bases to trimming and J lost 9 bases; unmatched junction nucleotides: 4. CDR3 length: 14 residues. CDR1 and CDR2 (germline): SGHTA, FQGNSA. The CDR3 sequence: CASSLRDRGHRYTF. As DNA, the CDR3 is TGTGCCAGCAGCTTACGGGACAGGGGGCATCGCTACACCTTC.

The V and J genes are TRBV30 and TRBJ1-2; D call uncertain. Trimming pared 0 bases from V and 7 bases from J, leaving 18 bases between. This CDR3 region has 15 residues. Germline V gene sequence: CDR1 GTSNPN, CDR2 SVGIG (reference sequence). The CDR3 sequence is CAWSVHPSWTGGYTF. The CDR3 coding sequence is TGTGCCTGGAGTGTACATCCTAGCTGGACGGGTGGCTACACCTTC.

The rearrangement joins TRBV19 to TRBJ1-2; 10 nucleotides match TRBD1. CDR3 size: 17 residues. V shed 7 bases, J shed 5 bases, and the junction held 16 bases outside the gene matches. From germline, CDR1 is LNHDA and CDR2 SQIVND (reference sequence). The CDR3 loop reads CASTPSRDRGRFYGYTF. The CDR3 DNA follows: TGTGCCAGTACCCCGTCCCGAGACAGGGGGCGTTTTTATGGCTACACCTTC.

The chain combines TRBV7-9 with TRBJ1-1, with 10 positions matching TRBD1. There are 15 residues in the CDR3. Germline CDR1 reads SEHNR; CDR2 reads FQNEAQ (reference sequence). J lost 5 bases, V lost 1 base, and 4 bases had no gene match. This CDR3 reads CASSLGGTGDTEAFF. The CDR3 coding sequence is TGTGCCAGCAGCTTAGGAGGGACAGGGGATACTGAAGCTTTCTTT.

J is TRBJ1-5 and V is TRBV19, with a tentative D call TRBD1 (6 bases). CDR1 LNHDA and CDR2 SQIVND come from the germline V gene (reference sequence). The CDR3 is 15 residues long. Trimming left V 3 bases short and J 6 bases short, with 15 bases between. Here the CDR3 reads CASSILAGGGQPQHF. DNA of the CDR3: TGTGCCAGTAGTATTCTCGCGGGGGGCGGTCAGCCCCAGCATTTT.

This clone was detected only once. This rearrangement joins TRBV7-9 to TRBJ1-4, with a weak D call TRBD1 (6 bases). Trimming took off 6 bases at V and 6 bases at J, with 17 bases between the two ends. The CDR3 contains 15 residues. Germline loops: CDR1 SEHNR, CDR2 FQNEAQ (reference sequence). CDR3 loop: CASSPSRQGHEKLFF. DNA of the CDR3: TGTGCCAGCAGTCCCTCCCGTCAGGGGCATGAAAAACTGTTTTTT.

The V gene is TRBV4-1, the J gene TRBJ2-7; D unclear. The CDR3 length is 13 residues. Germline V gene data show CDR1 as MGHRA and CDR2 as YSYEKL. V was cut by 3 bases and J by 3 bases, with 9 bases left in between. The CDR3 region is CASSHRADYEQYF. The CDR3 region has the DNA TGCGCCAGCAGCCATCGCGCGGACTACGAGCAGTACTTC.

The rearrangement joins TRBV29-1 to TRBJ2-2, with 7 bases lining up with TRBD1. CDR1 and CDR2 from the germline V gene are SQVTM and ANQGSEA. The length of the CDR3 is 14 residues. With V trimmed by 5 bases and J by 1 base, 4 bases remained unmatched. The CDR3 loop is CSVRRDRNTGELFF. In DNA form, the CDR3 reads TGCAGCGTTAGACGGGACAGGAACACCGGGGAGCTGTTTTTT.

This chain uses TRBV18 with TRBJ2-3, with 8 bases aligning to TRBD2. V gave up 3 bases and J gave up 4 bases; unmatched junction bases: 3. The CDR3 is 14 amino acids. CDR1 and CDR2 from the germline V gene are KGHSH and LQKENI. The CDR3 bases are TGTGCCAGCTCACCCAGCGGGAGAGCAGATACGCAGTATTTT. Its protein is CASSPSGRADTQYF. The entire variable domain, with the rest obtained from reference TRBV18 and TRBJ2-3, is as follows: NAGVMQNPRHLVRRRGQEARLRCSPMKGHSHVYWYRQLPEEGLKFMVYLQKENIIDESGMPKERFSAEFPKEGPSILRIQQVVRGDSAAYFCASSPSGRADTQYFGPGTRLTVL.

V usage is TRBV11-2 and J usage is TRBJ2-7; TRBD1 matches 12 bases. V was pared by 3 bases and J by 0 bases, with 9 bases of the junction left unmatched. Germline values: CDR1 SGHAT, CDR2 FQNNGV. CDR3 length equals 18 residues. The CDR3 here is CASSLGFWGQGASYEQYF. In DNA, the CDR3 is TGTGCCAGCAGCTTGGGCTTTTGGGGACAGGGGGCCTCCTACGAGCAGTACTTC.

The chain carries TRBV27 and TRBJ2-7, with TRBD2 identical over 8 bases. Trimming cost V 3 bases and J 5 bases; bases outside gene matches: 6. The CDR3 is made up of 14 amino acids. Looked up from germline, CDR1 is MNHEY and CDR2 is SMNVEV (reference sequence). CDR3 DNA: TGTGCCAGCAGTTTCAAGCGGGAGAGCCACGAGCAGTACTTC. Its translation is CASSFKRESHEQYF.

The rearrangement joins TRBV5-1 to TRBJ2-7, with D maybe TRBD1 (6 bases). Trimming removed 9 bases at V and 0 bases at J, with 16 bases between. CDR3 length: 14 amino acids. The germline V gene has CDR1 SGHRS and CDR2 YFSETQ. The CDR3, as DNA: TGCGCCACAGCAAAAGAGGACAGCTCCTACGAGCAGTACTTC. Its translation: CATAKEDSSYEQYF.

The count of this clone is one. The chain carries TRBV28 and TRBJ1-2, with a possible D match to TRBD1 (6 bases). There are 12 residues in the CDR3. Germline loops: CDR1 MDHEN, CDR2 SYDVKM. V was shortened by 7 bases and J by 6 bases, with 12 bases between the two germline ends. CDR3 sequence: CASKLQGNGYTF. In DNA, the CDR3 is TGTGCCAGCAAGCTTCAGGGGAATGGCTACACCTTC.

The gene calls are TRBV7-9 and TRBJ2-2; tentative D call: TRBD1 (5 bases). The CDR3 totals 17 residues. Trimming removed 3 bases from V and 3 bases from J, with 17 bases in between. Germline V gives CDR1 SEHNR, CDR2 FQNEAQ (reference sequence). The CDR3 loop is CASSFVPTAAHTGELFF. The CDR3 bases are TGTGCCAGCAGCTTCGTCCCGACAGCAGCACACACCGGGGAGCTGTTTTTT.